These 26 T cell receptor beta chains originate from one sample sequenced in a study of shared clonotypes between healthy human individuals. Only CD45RO-negative cells positively selected for CCR7 counted as naive CD8 cells, so terminally differentiated effector memory CD45RA+ cells were excluded. The assay was immunoSEQ multiplex PCR, and TCRdb's table has in-frame clones only and misses some. This sample has around 2,000,000 clones; roughly 95% occur once, and the top ten carry 0.9% to 1.4%. Source material: naive CD8+ T cells sorted from blood. Receptors were obtained from a man younger than 35 in good health.

The V gene is TRBV6-5, the J gene TRBJ2-7; D not resolved. Trimming shortened V by 0 bases and J by 1 base, and 10 bases separated the two germline ends. Germline CDR1 and CDR2: MNHEY and SVGAGI. This CDR3 region has 15 residues. The CDR3 sequence: CASSYSMGQSYEQYF. DNA of the CDR3: TGTGCCAGCAGTTACTCGATGGGCCAGTCCTACGAGCAGTACTTC.

This chain links TRBV7-6 with TRBJ1-6; D is perhaps TRBD1 (5 bases). Trimming stripped 5 bases from V and 4 bases from J, with 12 bases between. Looked up from germline, CDR1 is SGHVS and CDR2 is FNYEAQ. The CDR3 loop spans 15 amino acids. The CDR3 nucleotides are TGTGCCAGCAGCCAGACAGACAGTTATAATTCACCCCTCCACTTT. This sequence encodes CASSQTDSYNSPLHF. Complete variable domain (other parts from reference TRBV7-6 and TRBJ1-6): GAGVSQSPRYKVTKRGQDVALRCDPISGHVSLYWYRQALGQGPEFLTYFNYEAQQDKSGLPNDRFSAERPEGSISTLTIQRTEQRDSAMYRCASSQTDSYNSPLHFGNGTRLTVT.

The chain joins TRBV6-1 to TRBJ2-2; no clear D gene. The CDR3 sequence is 15 residues long. CDR1 is MNHNS, CDR2 SASEGT, per germline. The V end lost 9 bases, the J end lost 0 bases, and 14 bases lay between the germline ends. CDR3 protein: CASAYKAANTGELFF. The DNA of the CDR3 is TGTGCCAGTGCCTACAAGGCAGCGAACACCGGGGAGCTGTTTTTT.

The V gene is TRBV7-9, the J gene TRBJ2-7; the D is unclear. There are 15 residues in the CDR3. Trimming pared 1 base from V and 2 bases from J, leaving 12 bases between. The V gene's germline CDR1 is SEHNR and CDR2 FQNEAQ (reference sequence). The CDR3 here is CASSLGLQGTYEQYF. The CDR3 DNA reads as TGTGCCAGCAGCTTAGGGCTCCAAGGGACCTACGAGCAGTACTTC.

The chain combines TRBV19 with TRBJ1-3, with D uncertain. The germline V gene encodes CDR1 LNHDA and CDR2 SQIVND (reference sequence). There are 15 residues in the CDR3. V lost 6 bases, J lost 0 bases, and 12 bases lay in between. The CDR3 bases are TGTGCCAGTAGCTTAGCCTCGACCTCTGGAAACACCATATATTTT. Translation gives CASSLASTSGNTIYF.

V usage is TRBV28 and J usage is TRBJ1-4, with TRBD1 matching 9 bases. V shed 8 bases, J shed 7 bases, and the junction held 11 bases outside the gene matches. This CDR3 is 15 amino acids long. Germline V CDR1 and CDR2: MDHEN, SYDVKM. In DNA, the CDR3 is TGTGCCAGCGTACTTACAGGGGGCGGTGGTGAAAAACTGTTTTTT. This encodes CASVLTGGGGEKLFF. The variable domain in full, completed from reference TRBV28 and TRBJ1-4, reads DVKVTQSSRYLVKRTGEKVFLECVQDMDHENMFWYRQDPGLGLRLIYFSYDVKMKEKGDIPEGYSVSREKKERFSLILESASTNQTSMYLCASVLTGGGGEKLFFGSGTQLSVL.

This chain joins TRBV5-1 and TRBJ2-7; 8 positions match TRBD1. The germline V gene encodes CDR1 SGHRS and CDR2 YFSETQ. The CDR3 loop spans 15 amino acids. After removal of 0 bases from V and 3 bases from J, the junction contained 5 bases not matched to a gene. CDR3 region: CASSLGQGKLYEQYF. CDR3 DNA sequence: TGCGCCAGCAGCTTGGGACAGGGGAAACTCTACGAGCAGTACTTC.

Of note for this clone: Other nucleotide sequences from this sample produce the same CDR3. The chain combines TRBV27 with TRBJ2-7, with a tentative D call TRBD2 (5 bases). CDR1 and CDR2 (germline): MNHEY, SMNVEV (reference sequence). With 5 bases removed from V and 2 bases from J, the gap between germline ends came to 10 bases. The CDR3 runs to 13 residues. CDR3 protein: CASSPSGTYEQYF. In DNA, the CDR3 is TGTGCCAGCAGTCCCTCCGGGACCTACGAGCAGTACTTC.

The gene calls are TRBV9 and TRBJ1-2; D is unclear. Germline loops: CDR1 SGDLS, CDR2 YYNGEE. With 4 bases removed from V and 3 bases from J, the gap between germline ends came to 19 bases. CDR3 length equals 16 residues. CDR3 sequence (DNA): TGTGCCAGCAGCCCACCCCACGAGACCATGGACTATGGCTACACCTTC. This sequence encodes CASSPPHETMDYGYTF.

The chain combines TRBV10-3 with TRBJ2-1, with 11 bases fitting TRBD2. This CDR3 spans 14 amino acids. Trimming at V came to 10 bases and at J to 1 base, leaving 3 bases not matched to a gene. CDR1 ENHRY and CDR2 SYGVKD come from the germline V gene. This CDR3 reads CATGTSGSYNEQFF. For the CDR3, the DNA is TGTGCCACCGGGACTAGCGGTTCCTACAATGAGCAGTTCTTC.

The V call is TRBV5-1, the J call TRBJ2-3; 9 bases are shared with TRBD1. The ends lost 3 bases at V and 6 bases at J; junction bases unmatched: 5. Germline V gene sequence: CDR1 SGHRS, CDR2 YFSETQ. This CDR3 is built from 14 residues. The CDR3 protein is CASSWTGDEDTQYF. The CDR3 region has the DNA TGCGCCAGCAGCTGGACAGGGGATGAGGATACGCAGTATTTT.

Concerning this clone: This sample includes further DNA sequences coding for the same CDR3. This sequence joins TRBV28 and TRBJ2-1; unclear D gene. Trimming removed 3 bases from V and 3 bases from J, with 3 bases in between. CDR3 length: 12 residues. Germline V lookup: CDR1 MDHEN, CDR2 SYDVKM. The CDR3, as DNA: TGTGCCAGCAGTTTGGGCTACAATGAGCAGTTCTTC. Its protein product is CASSLGYNEQFF.

V and J are TRBV5-1 and TRBJ1-6, with 7 bases matching TRBD1. Germline V gene sequence: CDR1 SGHRS, CDR2 YFSETQ. V shed 0 bases and J 4 bases; nucleotides not matched to a gene: 7. The CDR3 runs to 17 residues. CDR3 sequence reads: CASSLGRQGGYNSPLHF. CDR3 bases: TGCGCCAGCAGCTTGGGTCGACAGGGCGGGTATAATTCACCCCTCCACTTT.

With respect to this clone: The same CDR3 arises from other DNA sequences in this sample as well. The CDR3: CASSLDLTDTQYF. CDR3 DNA: TGTGCCAGCAGCTTGGACCTCACAGATACGCAGTATTTT. V gene TRBV11-2 combines with J gene TRBJ2-3; D not certain. The CDR3 sequence is 13 residues long. The germline V gene encodes CDR1 SGHAT and CDR2 FQNNGV. Trimming stripped 3 bases from V and 2 bases from J, with 6 bases between.

The chain couples TRBV11-3 to TRBJ1-1, with D possibly being TRBD1 (5 bases). Trimming stripped 5 bases from V and 0 bases from J, with 13 bases between. Germline assignment: CDR1 SGHNT and CDR2 YENEEA. The CDR3 totals 15 residues. CDR3 nucleotide sequence: TGTGCCAGCAGCCCGGGGGACGGAATGAACACTGAAGCTTTCTTT. It translates to CASSPGDGMNTEAFF.

The V gene is TRBV2, the J gene TRBJ1-2, with 9 bases lining up with TRBD1. The CDR3 extends over 16 amino acids. The ends lost 6 bases at V and 0 bases at J; junction bases unmatched: 8. Germline V CDR1 and CDR2: SNHLY, FYNNEI. In nucleotides, the CDR3 is TGTGCCAGCAGCGACCGGGACAGGGTAGCTAACTATGGCTACACCTTC. Translated: CASSDRDRVANYGYTF.

The chain couples TRBV4-3 to TRBJ1-2; TRBD1 agrees at 8 bases. The CDR3 has 18 amino acids. V gave up 1 base and J gave up 1 base; unmatched junction bases: 11. Germline values: CDR1 LGHNA, CDR2 YSLEER. The CDR3 DNA reads TGCGCCAGCAGCCAAGGAGCAGGGGGCTACTTTTTTAACTATGGCTACACCTTC. This translates into CASSQGAGGYFFNYGYTF.

The chain employs TRBV4-1 and TRBJ2-3, with D maybe TRBD2 (6 bases). CDR1 MGHRA and CDR2 YSYEKL come from the germline V gene. V lost 1 base and J lost 8, with 10 bases in between. The CDR3 extends over 13 amino acids. The CDR3 DNA reads as TGCGCCAGCAGCCAAGTGGAAGCGGGTACGCAGTATTTT. Encoded protein: CASSQVEAGTQYF.

This rearrangement joins TRBV7-9 to TRBJ2-3, with 9 positions matching TRBD2. From germline, CDR1 is SEHNR and CDR2 FQNEAQ (reference sequence). The trim removed 2 bases at V and 1 base at J, leaving 13 bases unmatched. This CDR3 is built from 19 residues. CDR3: CASSLPGEGEREGTDTQYF. CDR3 bases: TGTGCCAGCAGCTTACCAGGCGAGGGTGAGCGGGAGGGCACAGATACGCAGTATTTT.

V usage is TRBV18 and J usage is TRBJ2-7, with D hard to call. Germline V gene lookup returns CDR1 KGHSH and CDR2 LQKENI. The CDR3 spans 15 residues. V lost 6 bases, J lost 2 bases, and 17 bases lay in between. The CDR3 DNA reads as TGTGCCAGCTCGCAGGTGGGTGACACAGCCTACGAGCAGTACTTC. Translated: CASSQVGDTAYEQYF.

This rearrangement joins TRBV9 to TRBJ2-5; 7 nucleotides agree with TRBD2. In germline, CDR1 is SGDLS, CDR2 YYNGEE. V shed 3 bases and J 0 bases; nucleotides not matched to a gene: 5. CDR3 length: 15 amino acids. The DNA for the CDR3 is TGTGCCAGCAGCGGGAATAGCGGGTACCAAGAGACCCAGTACTTC. Protein: CASSGNSGYQETQYF.

This clone was recorded once. V and J are TRBV9 and TRBJ1-2; the D is unclear. Trimming shortened V by 0 bases and J by 7 bases, and 7 bases separated the two germline ends. The CDR3 covers 12 residues. Germline assignment: CDR1 SGDLS and CDR2 YYNGEE. This CDR3 is CASSVGAGGYTF. DNA for the CDR3: TGTGCCAGCAGCGTAGGTGCGGGTGGCTACACCTTC.

The chain is built from TRBV21-1 and TRBJ1-2; the D segment call TRBD1 is taken from the table without a DNA check. TRBV21-1 is given as a pseudogene. CDR3 length equals 15 residues. DNA for the CDR3: TGTGCCAGCAGCAAACCCGACAGAGATAACTATGGCTACACCTTC. It yields the protein CASSKPDRDNYGYTF.

With regard to this clone: Distinct nucleotide sequences in the sample also encode this CDR3. The rearrangement uses TRBV9 and TRBJ1-4; no clear D gene. There are 15 residues in the CDR3. The germline V gene has CDR1 SGDLS and CDR2 YYNGEE. The V end was cut by 3 bases, the J end by 0 bases, with 9 bases between. CDR3 nucleotides: TGTGCCAGCAGCGCGGGAGGGTCAACTAATGAAAAACTGTTTTTT. It translates to CASSAGGSTNEKLFF. Variable domain in full (rest from reference TRBV9 and TRBJ1-4): DSGVTQTPKHLITATGQRVTLRCSPRSGDLSVYWYQQSLDQGLQFLIQYYNGEERAKGNILERFSAQQFPDLHSELNLSSLELGDSALYFCASSAGGSTNEKLFFGSGTQLSVL.

The rearrangement links TRBV10-3 to TRBJ2-3, with D unresolved. Germline V gene lookup returns CDR1 ENHRY and CDR2 SYGVKD. The CDR3 is 13 amino acids. V gave up 11 bases and J gave up 0 bases, with 12 bases separating them. This CDR3 reads CAAHSVSTDTQYF. CDR3 sequence (DNA): TGTGCCGCTCACAGCGTTAGCACAGATACGCAGTATTTT.

The chain uses TRBV6-5 and TRBJ1-2; D is ambiguous. Between the trimmed V and J ends, which lost 2 bases and 4 bases, there was a span of 8 bases. Germline V gene data show CDR1 as MNHEY and CDR2 as SVGAGI. The CDR3 covers 13 residues. In nucleotides, the CDR3 is TGTGCCAGCAGTTACAAGGTATCCTATGGCTACACCTTC. The encoded protein is CASSYKVSYGYTF.